Following are 24 T cell receptor beta chains from one sample sequenced in a study of CD8 T cells in ankylosing spondylitis. TCRdb ran MiXCR on the 5' RACE reads and lists one entry per CDR3 protein. The data hold approximately 200,000 distinct CDR3 sequences, with 10% to 15% observed a single time. Sample: blood, either unsorted or a sorted T cell fraction (not recorded which). The source of these receptors is a female donor with ankylosing spondylitis or in good health (not recorded which).

The chain is built from TRBV11-2 and TRBJ1-1; tentatively, D is TRBD1 (5 bases). The CDR3 extends over 14 amino acids. V gave up 7 bases and J gave up 4 bases, with 16 bases separating them. The V gene's germline CDR1 is SGHAT and CDR2 FQNNGV. The CDR3 loop reads CASNILDRGTEAFF. The CDR3 DNA sequence: TGTGCCAGCAACATCTTAGACAGAGGCACTGAAGCTTTCTTT.

This clonotype has only a few counts. V usage is TRBV5-1 and J usage is TRBJ2-5; no definite D call. Germline assignment: CDR1 SGHRS and CDR2 YFSETQ. The V end lost 4 bases, the J end lost 5 bases, and 12 bases lay between the germline ends. The CDR3 covers 13 residues. CDR3 in DNA: TGCGCCAGCAGCATCCAGACCACGGAGACCCAGTACTTC. Translating it yields CASSIQTTETQYF.

The chain carries TRBV7-3 and TRBJ2-7; the D gene is possibly TRBD1 (7 bases). Trimming took 2 bases from V and 6 from J, leaving 17 bases between them. This CDR3 is 15 amino acids long. Germline CDR1 reads SGHTA; CDR2 reads FQGTGA. CDR3 coding DNA: TGTGCCAGCAGCTTACTGAACCAGGGGGGAGCCGAGCAGTACTTC. This encodes CASSLLNQGGAEQYF.

The chain recombines TRBV7-9 with TRBJ2-1; D gene unclear. Deletions cut 6 bases from V and 8 bases from J, with 14 bases between. This CDR3 has 13 residues. Germline values: CDR1 SEHNR, CDR2 FQNEAQ (reference sequence). CDR3 protein: CASRSILGHEQFF. As DNA, the CDR3 is TGTGCCAGCAGATCAATTCTGGGCCATGAGCAGTTCTTC. Full variable domain (rest looked up from reference TRBV7-9 and TRBJ2-1): DTGVSQNPRHKITKRGQNVTFRCDPISEHNRLYWYRQTLGQGPEFLTYFQNEAQLEKSRLLSDRFSAERPKGSFSTLEIQRTEQGDSAMYLCASRSILGHEQFFGPGTRLTVL.

This clonotype was seen repeatedly, ten times or more. This chain uses TRBV20-1 with TRBJ2-1; no firm D call. Looked up from germline, CDR1 is DFQATT and CDR2 is SNEGSKA (reference sequence). The length of the CDR3 is 15 residues. Trimming took 0 bases from V and 5 from J, leaving 14 bases between them. CDR3 sequence: CSARDLRRGDNEQFF. As DNA, the CDR3 is TGCAGTGCTAGAGATCTCCGGAGAGGAGACAATGAGCAGTTCTTC.

At least ten counts were recorded for this clonotype. The chain employs TRBV20-1 and TRBJ2-1, with 13 bases matching TRBD2. The length of the CDR3 is 18 residues. Germline V gene data show CDR1 as DFQATT and CDR2 as SNEGSKA (reference sequence). The V and J ends lost 2 bases and 4 bases, in that order; junction bases with no gene match: 11. The CDR3 nucleotides read TGCAGTGCTAGAAAGCCTGGACTAGCGGGAGTTGGGTACAATGAGCAGTTCTTC. It encodes CSARKPGLAGVGYNEQFF.

A remark on this clonotype: A much more abundant neighbour one base away suggests this may be a read error. The rearrangement joins TRBV19 to TRBJ1-2; no clear D. CDR1 LNHDA and CDR2 SQIVND come from the germline V gene (reference sequence). The length of the CDR3 is 15 residues. Trimming stripped 4 bases from V and 4 bases from J, with 16 bases between. This CDR3 reads CASSTEEARLYGYTF. The CDR3 nucleotides read TGTGCCAGTAGTACCGAGGAGGCGCGTCTCTATGGCTACACCTTC.

This clonotype was seen repeatedly, ten times or more. The V call is TRBV7-8, the J call TRBJ2-3, with D perhaps TRBD2 (5 bases). The ends were cut back, 1 base at V and 3 bases at J, with 11 bases in the middle. The CDR3 spans 15 residues. The V gene's germline CDR1 is SGHVS and CDR2 FQNEAQ. CDR3 loop: CASSLVLTGTDTQYF. The DNA for the CDR3 is TGTGCCAGCAGCTTAGTATTAACGGGGACAGATACGCAGTATTTT. Based on the CDR3 plus reference TRBV7-8 and TRBJ2-3, the full variable domain is GAGVSQSPRYKVAKRGQDVALRCDPISGHVSLFWYQQALGQGPEFLTYFQNEAQLDKSGLPSDRFFAERPEGSVSTLKIQRTQQEDSAVYLCASSLVLTGTDTQYFGPGTRLTVL.

This clonotype was found many times. For the CDR3, the DNA is TGTGCCAGCAGCGTAGGCGGGGTTGGCACTGAAGCTTTCTTT. This sequence encodes CASSVGGVGTEAFF. The V gene is TRBV9, the J gene TRBJ1-1; D unresolved. The CDR3 is 14 residues long. The V gene lost 0 bases and the J gene lost 4 bases, with 10 bases spanning the gap. The V gene's germline CDR1 is SGDLS and CDR2 YYNGEE.

The chain carries TRBV6-2 or TRBV6-3 and TRBJ2-7, with D possibly TRBD2 on 5 matching bases. Germline V CDR1 and CDR2: MNHEY, SVGEGT. The CDR3 totals 13 residues. V lost 8 bases to trimming and J lost 0 bases, with 11 bases between them. The CDR3 reads CASRSGFSYEQYF. Written as DNA, the CDR3 is TGTGCCAGCCGCTCGGGATTCTCCTACGAGCAGTACTTC.

Many counts were recorded for this clonotype. The V call is TRBV7-2, the J call TRBJ1-5, with 9 nucleotides matching TRBD1. Germline V gives CDR1 SGHTA, CDR2 FQGNSA. The CDR3 spans 15 residues. V trimming: 6 bases; J trimming: 5 bases; junction bases outside the gene matches: 8. CDR3 DNA: TGTGCCAGCAGAAGCACCGGGACAGGGTATCAGCCCCAGCATTTT. This encodes CASRSTGTGYQPQHF.

In its sample, this clonotype was seen many times. The chain combines TRBV6-4 with TRBJ2-2; D possibly uses TRBD1 or TRBD2 (7 bases each). The germline gives CDR1 MRHNA, CDR2 SNTAGT. The CDR3 is made up of 16 amino acids. The V gene lost 0 bases and the J gene lost 6 bases, with 14 bases spanning the gap. The chain's CDR3 is CASSDSPQGGSGELFF. The CDR3 region has the DNA TGTGCCAGCAGTGACTCTCCCCAGGGGGGGTCCGGGGAGCTGTTTTTT.

This clonotype was detected once. The V call is TRBV7-9, the J call TRBJ1-2; possibly TRBD1 for D (6 bases). The V end lost 5 bases, the J end lost 3 bases, and 16 bases lay between the germline ends. There are 15 residues in the CDR3. The germline V gene encodes CDR1 SEHNR and CDR2 FQNEAQ (reference sequence). CDR3 sequence: CASSPQGVLDYGYTF. The CDR3 nucleotides are TGTGCCAGCAGCCCACAGGGTGTCCTTGACTATGGCTACACCTTC. Complete variable domain (other parts from reference TRBV7-9 and TRBJ1-2): DTGVSQNPRHKITKRGQNVTFRCDPISEHNRLYWYRQTLGQGPEFLTYFQNEAQLEKSRLLSDRFSAERPKGSFSTLEIQRTEQGDSAMYLCASSPQGVLDYGYTFGSGTRLTVV.

This clonotype was found many times. The CDR3: CASSLGETEAFF. In DNA, the CDR3 is TGTGCCAGCAGCTTAGGAGAGACTGAAGCTTTCTTT. This chain uses TRBV11-1 with TRBJ1-1; D call uncertain. Trimming took off 1 base at V and 5 bases at J, with 5 bases between the two ends. Germline assignment: CDR1 SGHAT and CDR2 FQDESV (reference sequence). The CDR3 contains 12 residues.

This clonotype was observed at least ten times. The rearrangement joins TRBV5-5 to TRBJ1-4, with no clear D. V was shortened by 1 base and J by 2 bases, with 9 bases between the two germline ends. The germline CDR1 and CDR2 sequences are SGHKS and YYEKEE (reference sequence). The CDR3 totals 15 residues. CDR3 residues: CASSLTGPTNEKLFF. The CDR3 DNA is TGTGCCAGCAGCTTGACCGGGCCCACTAATGAAAAACTGTTTTTT.

This clonotype occurred a few times. The chain employs TRBV10-3 and TRBJ2-7, with 8 bases lining up with TRBD2. CDR3 length equals 15 residues. Germline-derived CDR1 and CDR2 are ENHRY and SYGVKD. J was trimmed by 4 bases and V by 7 bases; bases with no gene match: 12. The CDR3 DNA reads TGTGCCATCAATTCCCCGGGACTAGATCATTACGAGCAGTACTTC. As protein: CAINSPGLDHYEQYF.

With respect to this clonotype: This sequence may be a read error, since a much larger clone differs from it by one base. This chain links TRBV12-3 or TRBV12-4 with TRBJ1-1; no reliable D call. The length of the CDR3 is 14 residues. V shed 4 bases and J shed 2 bases, with 11 bases lying between them. The CDR3 protein is CASSYETANTEAFF. CDR3 sequence (DNA): TGTGCCAGCAGTTATGAGACCGCCAACACTGAAGCTTTCTTT.

Regarding this clonotype: This may stem from a read error, because a much larger clone lies one nucleotide away. V is TRBV4-3 and J is TRBJ2-3, with 12 bases that match TRBD2. V was clipped by 2 bases and J by 5 bases; unmatched bases: 5. In germline, CDR1 is LGHNA, CDR2 YSLEER. The CDR3 sequence is 16 residues long. CDR3 sequence reads: CASSQKLAGGGDTQYF. CDR3 DNA sequence: TGCGCCAGCAGCCAAAAGCTAGCGGGAGGGGGAGATACGCAGTATTTT.

This clonotype appeared a few times. The chain is built from TRBV9 and TRBJ2-1; D gene ambiguous. CDR3 length: 13 amino acids. The germline CDR1 and CDR2 sequences are SGDLS and YYNGEE. With 0 bases removed from V and 5 bases from J, the gap between germline ends came to 6 bases. In DNA form, the CDR3 reads TGTGCCAGCAGCGTAGTGTCGAACAATGAGCAGTTCTTC. Translating it yields CASSVVSNNEQFF.

The chain couples TRBV18 to TRBJ2-1; 9 bases map to TRBD2. The CDR3 totals 17 residues. Germline V gene sequence: CDR1 KGHSH, CDR2 LQKENI. V lost 5 bases, J lost 4 bases, and 12 bases stayed unmatched. The CDR3 DNA reads TGTGCCAGCTCAATGTCGCGGGCGGGAGGGCCTTACAATGAGCAGTTCTTC. It translates to CASSMSRAGGPYNEQFF.

This clonotype was detected ten times or more. This rearrangement joins TRBV10-3 to TRBJ2-1; 12 nucleotides agree with TRBD2. The germline CDR1 and CDR2 sequences are ENHRY and SYGVKD. Trimming cost V 5 bases and J 3 bases; bases outside gene matches: 5. This CDR3 spans 16 amino acids. The CDR3 reads CAISRTSGILYNEQFF. The DNA of the CDR3 is TGTGCCATCAGTCGGACTAGCGGGATACTCTACAATGAGCAGTTCTTC.

This clonotype was counted a single time. A read error may be the cause here, since a much bigger clone is one base away. This sequence joins TRBV4-3 and TRBJ1-2; D not certain. V was pared by 2 bases and J by 7 bases, with 17 bases between. This CDR3 is 15 amino acids long. Germline values: CDR1 LGHNA, CDR2 YSLEER. Here the CDR3 DNA reads TGCGCCAGCAGCCAACAAGCGGAGGCGAATGGTGGCTACACCTTC. This sequence encodes CASSQQAEANGGYTF.

This clonotype appeared a few times. The rearrangement uses TRBV6-2 or TRBV6-3 and TRBJ1-6; D gene uncertain. Trimming took off 7 bases at V and 9 bases at J, with 16 bases between the two ends. This CDR3 spans 14 amino acids. CDR1 and CDR2 from the germline V gene are MNHEY and SVGEGT. The CDR3 loop reads CASTLSVSGSPLHF. The CDR3 DNA sequence: TGTGCCAGCACCCTCTCGGTATCCGGTTCACCCCTCCACTTT.

With regard to this clonotype: It may be a read error: a sequence one base away is much more abundant. The chain combines TRBV6-1 with TRBJ2-3, with 7 nucleotides matching TRBD1. V trimming: 6 bases; J trimming: 0 bases; junction bases outside the gene matches: 9. The CDR3 is 16 residues long. Germline-derived CDR1 and CDR2 are MNHNS and SASEGT. The CDR3 DNA sequence: TGTGCCAGCAGGAAGGGGGCCTGGGGGAGCACAGATACGCAGTATTTT. Amino acid sequence: CASRKGAWGSTDTQYF.